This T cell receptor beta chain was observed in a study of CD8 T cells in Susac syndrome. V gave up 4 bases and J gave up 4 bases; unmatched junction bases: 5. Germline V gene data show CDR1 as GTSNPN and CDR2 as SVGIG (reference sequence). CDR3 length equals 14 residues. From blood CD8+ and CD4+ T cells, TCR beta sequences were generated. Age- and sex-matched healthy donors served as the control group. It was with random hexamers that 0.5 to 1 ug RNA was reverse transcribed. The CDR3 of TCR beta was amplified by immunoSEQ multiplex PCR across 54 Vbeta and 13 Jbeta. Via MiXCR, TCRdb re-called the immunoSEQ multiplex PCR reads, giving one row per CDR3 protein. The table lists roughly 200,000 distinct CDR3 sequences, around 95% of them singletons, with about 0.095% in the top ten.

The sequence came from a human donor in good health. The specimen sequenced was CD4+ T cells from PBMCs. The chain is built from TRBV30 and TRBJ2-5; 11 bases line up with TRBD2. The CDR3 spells CAWTPLAGGETQYF. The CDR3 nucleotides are TGTGCCTGGACCCCTCTAGCGGGAGGAGAGACCCAGTACTTC.